A single sample is the source of the 5 T cell receptor beta chains below, sequenced in a study of cytomegalovirus exposure and HLA in healthy donors. The study ran its PCR with 60 Vbeta and 13 Jbeta primers. Generated by immunoSEQ multiplex PCR, the TCRdb table keeps only in-frame clones and is missing some. Of approximately 100,000 clones in the sample, 75% were seen once. Input material: PBMCs. The receptors here all came from a man aged 35 to 55 in good health and CMV-seronegative.

The chain employs TRBV7-8 and TRBJ1-5; a weak D match, TRBD1 (5 bases). This CDR3 has 15 residues. Germline CDR1 and CDR2: SGHVS and FQNEAQ. Trimming took 1 base from V and 0 from J, leaving 7 bases between them. The CDR3 DNA follows: TGTGCCAGCAGCTTAGGGGGCTATAGCAATCAGCCCCAGCATTTT. Translating gives CASSLGGYSNQPQHF. Complete variable domain (other parts from reference TRBV7-8 and TRBJ1-5): GAGVSQSPRYKVAKRGQDVALRCDPISGHVSLFWYQQALGQGPEFLTYFQNEAQLDKSGLPSDRFFAERPEGSVSTLKIQRTQQEDSAVYLCASSLGGYSNQPQHFGDGTRLSIL.

The chain is built from TRBV5-1 and TRBJ2-2; TRBD1 agrees at 8 bases. Germline lookup yields CDR1 SGHRS and CDR2 YFSETQ. This CDR3 region has 15 residues. V lost 4 bases and J lost 3; bases outside the gene matches: 5. Here the CDR3 DNA reads TGCGCCAGCAGCGGCGGGACAGGAGACACCGGGGAGCTGTTTTTT. It specifies CASSGGTGDTGELFF.

J is TRBJ2-3 and V is TRBV11-3; TRBD2 aligns across 12 bases. Germline CDR1 SGHNT, CDR2 YENEEA. CDR3 length: 16 amino acids. The V gene end was trimmed by 5 bases and the J gene end by 2 bases; junction bases not matched to a gene: 5. The CDR3 loop is CASSPGLAGNTDTQYF. The CDR3 region has the DNA TGTGCCAGCAGCCCCGGACTAGCGGGGAACACAGATACGCAGTATTTT.

The chain combines TRBV7-6 with TRBJ1-4, with TRBD1 as a possible D gene (6 bases). CDR3 length: 15 residues. V was cut by 1 base and J by 2 bases, with 8 bases left in between. Germline lookup yields CDR1 SGHVS and CDR2 FNYEAQ. The CDR3 nucleotides are TGTGCCAGCAGCTTAGTCAGGGGCACTAATGAAAAACTGTTTTTT. Its protein product is CASSLVRGTNEKLFF.

The chain combines TRBV11-2 with TRBJ2-5; 7 bases are shared with TRBD2. The CDR3 has 15 residues. J lost 2 bases, V lost 1 base, and 4 bases had no gene match. In germline, CDR1 is SGHAT, CDR2 FQNNGV. CDR3 bases: TGTGCCAGCAGCTTAGTGGCAGCGGGGCAAGAGACCCAGTACTTC. Translating gives CASSLVAAGQETQYF.